This T cell receptor (beta chain) stems from a study of shared clonotypes between healthy human individuals. Genomic DNA of every subset was divided equally among multiple immunoSEQ plates. Clones were read by immunoSEQ multiplex PCR, and TCRdb kept only the in-frame ones, dropping some. The table records about 500,000 clones, roughly three quarters of them present only once. The CDR3 contains 14 residues. Germline V gene data show CDR1 as MNHEY and CDR2 as SVGAGI. Trimming cost V 2 bases and J 0 bases, with 8 bases left between them. The receptor was derived from a woman aged 40 to 55 in good health. Some clones in this sample may be carry-over from other donors' samples. The chain employs TRBV6-5 and TRBJ2-7, with D possibly TRBD1 on 5 matching bases. The sequencing sample was made of PBMCs. CDR3 sequence (DNA): TGTGCCAGCAGTTACCTAGGGGACTCCTACGAGCAGTACTTC. Amino acids: CASSYLGDSYEQYF.